Below, 30 T cell receptor beta chains from the same sample are listed, as sequenced in a study of T cells in Graves' hyperthyroidism and ophthalmopathy. RNA transcripts served as the template for amplifying TCR beta CDR3 regions. The TCR CDR3 was amplified in a first-round RT-PCR using the HTBI primer set. TCRdb itself ran the multiplex PCR reads through MiXCR, one entry per CDR3 protein. Among around 520,000 distinct CDR3 sequences listed, 11% to 15% were seen once. The sequencing sample was made of blood. The receptors here all came from a woman aged 40 to 49 with Graves' hyperthyroidism.

This clonotype was counted between two and nine times. A read error may be the cause here, since a much bigger clone is one base away. The V call is TRBV5-1, the J call TRBJ2-7; 8 nucleotides align to TRBD2. Germline lookup yields CDR1 SGHRS and CDR2 YFSETQ. This CDR3 is built from 15 residues. Trimming cost V 0 bases and J 6 bases; bases outside gene matches: 8. CDR3 amino acids: CASSLASREDGEQYF. The CDR3 coding sequence is TGCGCCAGCAGCTTGGCTTCGCGGGAGGACGGCGAGCAGTACTTC.

The rearrangement joins TRBV19 to TRBJ2-7, with TRBD2 matching 14 bases. This CDR3 region has 16 residues. V lost 1 base and J lost 5; bases outside the gene matches: 4. Germline loops: CDR1 LNHDA, CDR2 SQIVND (reference sequence). The chain's CDR3 is CASSIGGLAGVHEQYF. CDR3 DNA: TGTGCCAGTAGTATAGGGGGACTAGCGGGAGTACACGAGCAGTACTTC. Full variable domain (outside the CDR3, taken from reference TRBV19 and TRBJ2-7): DGGITQSPKYLFRKEGQNVTLSCEQNLNHDAMYWYRQDPGQGLRLIYYSQIVNDFQKGDIAEGYSVSREKKESFPLTVTSAQKNPTAFYLCASSIGGLAGVHEQYFGPGTRLTVT.

In its sample, this clonotype was seen a few times. The chain uses TRBV20-1 and TRBJ2-1, with no clear D. This CDR3 spans 13 amino acids. The V gene's germline CDR1 is DFQATT and CDR2 SNEGSKA (reference sequence). Trimming took off 3 bases at V and 8 bases at J, with 14 bases between the two ends. The CDR3 sequence is CSARDGPGDEQFF. CDR3 sequence (DNA): TGCAGTGCTAGGGACGGGCCTGGGGATGAGCAGTTCTTC.

In its sample, this clonotype was seen many times. This chain connects TRBV29-1 to TRBJ2-7, with a tentative D call TRBD2 (7 bases). Germline V gene lookup returns CDR1 SQVTM and CDR2 ANQGSEA. The ends were cut back, 1 base at V and 0 bases at J, with 22 bases in the middle. The CDR3 loop spans 18 amino acids. The CDR3 bases are TGCAGCGTTGAAGTCGGGGGGACACACTTAACTAGCTCCTACGAGCAGTACTTC. Encoded protein: CSVEVGGTHLTSSYEQYF.

With regard to this clonotype: A much larger clone sits a single nucleotide away, making a read error possible. The CDR3 end shows no conserved phenylalanine or tryptophan, and so a read error is likely. The gene calls are TRBV28 and TRBJ2-7; tentative D call: TRBD1 (6 bases). From germline, CDR1 is MDHEN and CDR2 SYDVKM. The CDR3 length is 15 residues. V lost 4 bases and J 2 bases, leaving 15 bases between the germline ends. The CDR3 DNA is TGTGCCAGCAGTTCCCCGGGACACGTCCCCTACGAGCAGTACCTC. This encodes CASSSPGHVPYEQYL.

The rearrangement links TRBV2 to TRBJ1-5; D uncertain. In germline, CDR1 is SNHLY, CDR2 FYNNEI. The CDR3 loop spans 16 amino acids. With 4 bases removed from V and 0 bases from J, the gap between germline ends came to 13 bases. CDR3 coding DNA: TGTGCCAGCAGTGGCGGGGTGGGGTATAGCAATCAGCCCCAGCATTTT. Amino acids: CASSGGVGYSNQPQHF.

This clonotype was detected ten times or more. This sequence joins TRBV18 and TRBJ2-3, with 10 bases lining up with TRBD1. J was trimmed by 6 bases and V by 3 bases; bases with no gene match: 3. The length of the CDR3 is 14 residues. Per the germline V gene, CDR1 is KGHSH and CDR2 is LQKENI. CDR3 amino acids: CASSPGQGKDTQYF. The CDR3 nucleotides are TGTGCCAGCTCACCGGGACAGGGGAAGGATACGCAGTATTTT.

This clonotype has ten or more counts. The CDR3 sequence is CASSLDPGNTGELFF. The CDR3, as DNA: TGCGCCAGCAGCTTGGACCCGGGCAACACCGGGGAGCTGTTTTTT. V and J are TRBV5-1 and TRBJ2-2; D ambiguous. The CDR3 is made up of 15 amino acids. Deletions cut 0 bases from V and 2 bases from J, with 8 bases between. CDR1 is SGHRS and CDR2 is YFSETQ in the germline V gene.

The chain carries TRBV20-1 and TRBJ2-5; TRBD2 matches at 10 bases. Germline V gene data show CDR1 as DFQATT and CDR2 as SNEGSKA (reference sequence). V was clipped by 6 bases and J by 3 bases; unmatched bases: 10. This CDR3 region has 15 residues. This CDR3 reads CSAPRPLAGEETQYF. CDR3 in DNA: TGCAGTGCCCCTAGGCCCCTAGCGGGAGAAGAGACCCAGTACTTC.

This clonotype was counted ten times or more. The chain combines TRBV12-3 or TRBV12-4 with TRBJ1-1; tentative D call: TRBD1 (6 bases). The CDR3 runs 13 residues. The V end was cut by 5 bases, the J end by 4 bases, with 11 bases between. In DNA, the CDR3 is TGTGCCAGCAGTCTACAGGGTTCCACTGAAGCTTTCTTT. Translation gives CASSLQGSTEAFF.

At least ten counts were recorded for this clonotype. V is TRBV5-1 and J is TRBJ2-1; 10 nucleotides align to TRBD2. Germline V gene data show CDR1 as SGHRS and CDR2 as YFSETQ. V shed 3 bases, J shed 8 bases, and the junction held 2 bases outside the gene matches. The CDR3 runs 13 residues. The CDR3 DNA is TGCGCCAGCAGCTCCGGGACTAGCGATGAGCAGTTCTTC. Translating it yields CASSSGTSDEQFF.

This clonotype was detected many times. This chain connects TRBV7-9 to TRBJ2-1; 7 bases map to TRBD2. The CDR3 has 14 residues. V shed 11 bases, J shed 2 bases, and the junction held 9 bases outside the gene matches. From germline, CDR1 is SEHNR and CDR2 FQNEAQ (reference sequence). DNA for the CDR3: TGTGCCGGTCGGGGGGAGGGCCCCTACAATGAGCAGTTCTTC. Translation gives CAGRGEGPYNEQFF.

This clonotype appeared many times. The chain is built from TRBV7-2 and TRBJ1-1; TRBD1 is a possible D gene (5 bases). The CDR3 is 13 residues long. Germline V gives CDR1 SGHTA, CDR2 FQGNSA. V lost 4 bases and J lost 4, with 10 bases in between. This CDR3 reads CASSSRQTTEAFF. The CDR3 coding sequence is TGTGCCAGCAGCTCGAGACAGACCACTGAAGCTTTCTTT.

V is TRBV7-2 and J is TRBJ2-1, with D hard to call. The germline CDR1 and CDR2 sequences are SGHTA and FQGNSA. The V end lost 5 bases, the J end lost 7 bases, and 9 bases lay between the germline ends. The CDR3 length is 12 residues. In DNA, the CDR3 is TGTGCCAGCAGCCGACGACAAAATGAGCAGTTCTTC. It translates to CASSRRQNEQFF.

The CDR3 nucleotides are TGTGCCAGCAGCCAAGTCCCGGGGCGGAAGGGTAGCAATCAGCCCCAGCATTTT. This encodes CASSQVPGRKGSNQPQHF. This chain connects TRBV12-3 or TRBV12-4 to TRBJ1-5, with D possibly being TRBD1 (5 bases). V lost 6 bases, J lost 0 bases, and 21 bases lay in between. The CDR3 totals 18 residues.

A few counts support this clonotype. V gene TRBV5-1 combines with J gene TRBJ1-1, with 8 bases identical to TRBD1. The V gene end was trimmed by 4 bases and the J gene end by 3 bases; junction bases not matched to a gene: 5. Germline V lookup: CDR1 SGHRS, CDR2 YFSETQ. The CDR3 is made up of 14 amino acids. The CDR3 bases are TGCGCCAGCAGCACACTGACAGGGGACACTGAAGCTTTCTTT. Its protein product is CASSTLTGDTEAFF. The full variable domain, its missing parts supplied by reference TRBV5-1 and TRBJ1-1, is KAGVTQTPRYLIKTRGQQVTLSCSPISGHRSVSWYQQTPGQGLQFLFEYFSETQRNKGNFPGRFSGRQFSNSRSEMNVSTLELGDSALYLCASSTLTGDTEAFFGQGTRLTVV.

This clonotype has more than one count but fewer than ten. Here the CDR3 reads CASSFTGPQKETQYF. CDR3 in DNA: TGTGCCAGCAGCTTCACAGGCCCCCAAAAAGAGACCCAGTACTTC. The V and J genes are TRBV7-2 and TRBJ2-5; tentatively, D is TRBD1 (5 bases). Germline V CDR1 and CDR2: SGHTA, FQGNSA. CDR3 length: 15 residues. The V end was cut by 3 bases, the J end by 3 bases, with 14 bases between.

V usage is TRBV15 and J usage is TRBJ2-3; 12 positions match TRBD2. V was clipped by 0 bases and J by 1 base; unmatched bases: 8. This CDR3 contains 19 residues. Germline-derived CDR1 and CDR2 are LNHNV and YYDKDF (reference sequence). This CDR3 is CATSRDRLAGGPGTDTQYF. The CDR3 DNA sequence: TGTGCCACCAGCAGAGATAGGCTAGCGGGAGGGCCTGGCACAGATACGCAGTATTTT.

This clonotype was found a few times. The rearrangement joins TRBV7-8 to TRBJ1-3; D perhaps matches TRBD1 (6 bases). The germline V gene encodes CDR1 SGHVS and CDR2 FQNEAQ. The CDR3 length is 13 residues. V gave up 5 bases and J gave up 7 bases, with 12 bases separating them. The CDR3 reads CASSTITGNTIYF. For the CDR3, the DNA is TGTGCCAGCAGCACAATTACAGGGAACACCATATATTTT.

This clonotype was detected many times. The rearrangement joins TRBV28 to TRBJ2-3, with TRBD2 matching over 7 bases. CDR3 size: 14 residues. Germline V gene data show CDR1 as MDHEN and CDR2 as SYDVKM. V gave up 5 bases and J gave up 3 bases; unmatched junction bases: 5. The CDR3 region is CASSGGRKTDTQYF. CDR3 coding DNA: TGTGCCAGCAGTGGCGGGAGAAAGACAGATACGCAGTATTTT.

This clonotype was detected many times. The rearrangement joins TRBV29-1 to TRBJ1-1; no clear D. Trimming removed 4 bases from V and 0 bases from J, with 3 bases in between. This CDR3 is built from 11 residues. From germline, CDR1 is SQVTM and CDR2 ANQGSEA. The CDR3: CSVGVNTEAFF. The CDR3 DNA follows: TGCAGCGTTGGGGTGAACACTGAAGCTTTCTTT.

Many counts were recorded for this clonotype. The CDR3 sequence is CATVEQETQYF. In DNA, the CDR3 is TGTGCCACAGTAGAGCAAGAGACCCAGTACTTC. The V call is TRBV10-3, the J call TRBJ2-5; D is uncertain. The CDR3 is 11 residues long. In germline, CDR1 is ENHRY, CDR2 SYGVKD. The ends were cut back, 10 bases at V and 2 bases at J, with 8 bases in the middle.

The CDR3 is CASSGRNTGELFF. CDR3 DNA sequence: TGTGCCAGCTCGGGACGGAACACCGGGGAGCTGTTTTTT. The chain is built from TRBV2 and TRBJ2-2; D assignment may be TRBD1 or TRBD2 (5 bases each). V shed 8 bases and J shed 1 base, with 8 bases lying between them. There are 13 residues in the CDR3. CDR1 SNHLY and CDR2 FYNNEI come from the germline V gene. Drawing the rest from reference TRBV2 and TRBJ2-2, the complete variable domain is EPEVTQTPSHQVTQMGQEVILRCVPISNHLYFYWYRQILGQKVEFLVSFYNNEISEKSEIFDDQFSVERPDGSNFTLKIRSTKLEDSAMYFCASSGRNTGELFFGEGSRLTVL.

This clonotype was detected once. V usage is TRBV2 and J usage is TRBJ2-3; possibly TRBD1 for D (6 bases). V lost 6 bases to trimming and J lost 6 bases, with 19 bases between them. This CDR3 is 15 amino acids long. The germline V gene has CDR1 SNHLY and CDR2 FYNNEI. The CDR3 coding sequence is TGTGCCAGCAGGCTAGGACAGCATACCTTGGATACGCAGTATTTT. Protein product: CASRLGQHTLDTQYF.

This clonotype was found many times. V is TRBV7-2 and J is TRBJ2-7; D call uncertain. Germline-derived CDR1 and CDR2 are SGHTA and FQGNSA. The CDR3 totals 14 residues. V was pared by 5 bases and J by 0 bases, with 11 bases between. CDR3 region: CASSPIRSSYEQYF. DNA of the CDR3: TGTGCCAGCAGCCCAATAAGGAGCTCCTACGAGCAGTACTTC.

The chain employs TRBV5-5 and TRBJ2-7; D is possibly TRBD1 (6 bases). CDR3 length equals 15 residues. V gave up 4 bases and J gave up 0 bases, with 14 bases separating them. Germline V gives CDR1 SGHKS, CDR2 YYEKEE (reference sequence). The DNA for the CDR3 is TGTGCCAGCAGCGGACAGTACGCATCCTCCTACGAGCAGTACTTC. This encodes CASSGQYASSYEQYF. The full variable domain, its missing parts supplied by reference TRBV5-5 and TRBJ2-7, is DAGVTQSPTHLIKTRGQQVTLRCSPISGHKSVSWYQQVLGQGPQFIFQYYEKEERGRGNFPDRFSARQFPNYSSELNVNALLLGDSALYLCASSGQYASSYEQYFGPGTRLTVT.

At least ten counts were recorded for this clonotype. The chain carries TRBV20-1 and TRBJ1-1; TRBD1 matches at 8 bases. J lost 0 bases, V lost 4 bases, and 10 bases had no gene match. The CDR3 spans 16 residues. Germline CDR1 and CDR2: DFQATT and SNEGSKA (reference sequence). In DNA form, the CDR3 reads TGCAGTGCTACTAAGATGACAGGGGCAATGAACACTGAAGCTTTCTTT. Protein sequence: CSATKMTGAMNTEAFF.

This clonotype has a count of ten or more. The chain carries TRBV20-1 and TRBJ2-3; 9 bases agree with TRBD2. CDR1 and CDR2 from the germline V gene are DFQATT and SNEGSKA (reference sequence). CDR3 length: 15 residues. V gave up 3 bases and J gave up 4 bases; unmatched junction bases: 8. CDR3 loop: CSARLSGSRSDTQYF. Written as DNA, the CDR3 is TGCAGTGCTAGGCTTAGCGGGAGCAGATCAGATACGCAGTATTTT.

This clonotype was seen at least ten times. The chain combines TRBV11-1 with TRBJ2-1, with 8 positions matching TRBD2. Germline trimming cut 5 bases from V and 1 base from J; bases unmatched to any gene: 10. This CDR3 region has 17 residues. Germline CDR1 is SGHAT and CDR2 is FQDESV (reference sequence). CDR3 DNA sequence: TGTGCCAGCAGCCTGTCGGGTAGCGGGACTTCCTACAATGAGCAGTTCTTC. Protein product: CASSLSGSGTSYNEQFF. Complete variable domain (other parts from reference TRBV11-1 and TRBJ2-1): EAEVAQSPRYKITEKSQAVAFWCDPISGHATLYWYRQILGQGPELLVQFQDESVVDDSQLPKDRFSAERLKGVDSTLKIQPAELGDSAMYLCASSLSGSGTSYNEQFFGPGTRLTVL.

This clonotype was counted at least ten times. The chain recombines TRBV30 with TRBJ2-1, with 9 nucleotides matching TRBD1. The CDR3 is 15 residues long. Looked up from germline, CDR1 is GTSNPN and CDR2 is SVGIG (reference sequence). The junction had 7 bases not matched to a gene; V was cut back by 0 bases and J by 7 bases. The CDR3 protein is CAWSVGGQGINEQFF. CDR3 bases: TGTGCCTGGAGTGTAGGGGGACAGGGAATAAATGAGCAGTTCTTC.